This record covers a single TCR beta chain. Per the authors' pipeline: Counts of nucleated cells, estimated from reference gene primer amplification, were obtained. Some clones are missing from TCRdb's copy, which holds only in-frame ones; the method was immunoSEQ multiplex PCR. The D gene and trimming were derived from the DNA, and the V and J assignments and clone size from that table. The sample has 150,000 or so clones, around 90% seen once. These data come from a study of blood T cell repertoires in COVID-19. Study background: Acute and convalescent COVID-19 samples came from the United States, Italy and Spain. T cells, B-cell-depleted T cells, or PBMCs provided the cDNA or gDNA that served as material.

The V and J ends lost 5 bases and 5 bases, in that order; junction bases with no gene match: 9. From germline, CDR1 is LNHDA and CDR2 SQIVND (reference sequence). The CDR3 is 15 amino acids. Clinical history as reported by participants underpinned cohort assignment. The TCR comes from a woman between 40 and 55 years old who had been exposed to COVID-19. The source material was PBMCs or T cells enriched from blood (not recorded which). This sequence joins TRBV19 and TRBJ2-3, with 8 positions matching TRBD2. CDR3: CASSGGGLFGDTQYF. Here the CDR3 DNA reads TGTGCCAGTAGTGGCGGGGGGCTATTTGGAGATACGCAGTATTTT.